What follows are 26 T cell receptor beta chains derived from one specimen sequenced in a study of CD8+CD57+ T cells in acquired aplastic anemia. Genomic DNA constituted the template upon which TCR beta VDJ and CDR3 profiling was performed. TCRdb called the reads again in MiXCR, with one record for every CDR3 protein. Of some 290,000 distinct CDR3 sequences listed, approximately 57% were seen once; the top ten hold less than 10%. The sequenced sample consisted of sorted CD4+, CD8+, or CD8+CD57+ T cells (not recorded which) from PBMCs. These receptors were collected from a human donor with severe aplastic anemia or a healthy control (not recorded which).

This clonotype was recorded at least ten times. The CDR3 sequence: CASSPSLGLYGYTF. CDR3 sequence (DNA): TGTGCCAGCAGCCCTAGTTTAGGCCTTTATGGCTACACCTTC. The chain combines TRBV7-2 with TRBJ1-2; no firm D call. CDR1 SGHTA and CDR2 FQGNSA come from the germline V gene. Trimming shortened V by 5 bases and J by 5 bases, and 15 bases separated the two germline ends. The CDR3 runs to 14 residues.

This rearrangement joins TRBV20-1 to TRBJ1-6; D remains ambiguous. V lost 3 bases and J 9 bases, leaving 15 bases between the germline ends. Germline values: CDR1 DFQATT, CDR2 SNEGSKA (reference sequence). This CDR3 comprises 14 residues. The CDR3 coding sequence is TGCAGTGCTAGGCGCGGGTTAGGGCCTTCACCCCTCCACTTT. Protein: CSARRGLGPSPLHF.

The rearrangement joins TRBV24-1 to TRBJ2-5; D call uncertain. The CDR3 length is 13 residues. Germline CDR1 reads KGHDR; CDR2 reads SFDVKD. The germline V and J ends were trimmed by 5 bases and 5 bases, with 11 bases remaining between them. The CDR3 DNA sequence: TGTGCCACCAGTGCAAGGGATGGGGAGACCCAGTACTTC. Translating it yields CATSARDGETQYF.

This clonotype was counted many times. This chain connects TRBV5-1 to TRBJ2-1; D ambiguous. The CDR3 spans 13 residues. The V end was cut by 0 bases, the J end by 8 bases, with 9 bases between. Germline loops: CDR1 SGHRS, CDR2 YFSETQ. The CDR3, as DNA: TGCGCCAGCAGCTTGGAGGGTAGGTATGAGCAGTTCTTC. The encoded protein is CASSLEGRYEQFF.

Regarding this clonotype: A much larger clone differs from this one at a single base, so this may be a read error. The V call is TRBV9, the J call TRBJ2-5; 8 bases map to TRBD1. This CDR3 comprises 15 residues. Germline V gene lookup returns CDR1 SGDLS and CDR2 YYNGEE. The CDR3 nucleotides are TGTGCCAGCAGCGCCCCCGGACAGGGTTTAGAGGCCCAGTACTTC. As protein: CASSAPGQGLEAQYF.

This clonotype was detected only once. This chain uses TRBV7-9 with TRBJ2-7; D tentatively reads TRBD1 or TRBD2 (5 bases each). Germline CDR1 is SEHNR and CDR2 is FQNEAQ (reference sequence). Trimming pared 4 bases from V and 0 bases from J, leaving 16 bases between. The CDR3 is made up of 16 amino acids. CDR3 in DNA: TGTGCCAGCAGCTCACACCAGGGAGCACGCTCCTACGAGCAGTACTTC. Translating gives CASSSHQGARSYEQYF.

This clonotype was detected ten times or more. The J gene is TRBJ2-3, the V gene TRBV3-1, with D perhaps TRBD1 or TRBD2 (6 bases each). The germline gives CDR1 LGHDT, CDR2 YNNKEL (reference sequence). V was cut by 4 bases and J by 5 bases, with 16 bases left in between. This CDR3 is 15 amino acids long. CDR3 protein: CASSPSLGGGDTQYF. CDR3 DNA: TGTGCCAGCAGCCCTTCCTTGGGGGGCGGAGATACGCAGTATTTT.

This clonotype has a single count. The chain uses TRBV5-4 and TRBJ1-2; D unresolved. This CDR3 has 13 amino acids. V was cut by 0 bases and J by 8 bases, with 11 bases left in between. Germline assignment: CDR1 SGHNT and CDR2 YYREEE (reference sequence). The CDR3 spells CASSLVGPSGYTF. CDR3 coding DNA: TGTGCCAGCAGCTTGGTGGGCCCGAGCGGCTACACCTTC.

This clonotype was detected only a few times. The chain carries TRBV24-1 and TRBJ2-5; TRBD2 is a possible D gene (6 bases). V lost 7 bases, J lost 4 bases, and 24 bases lay in between. Germline V lookup: CDR1 KGHDR, CDR2 SFDVKD. CDR3 size: 17 residues. The CDR3 reads CATRKYPEGSNGETQYF. The CDR3 bases are TGTGCCACCAGAAAGTACCCGGAGGGGTCCAACGGAGAGACCCAGTACTTC.

The chain combines TRBV5-4 with TRBJ2-3, with D perhaps matching TRBD1 (7 bases). The CDR3 spans 16 residues. V was cut by 0 bases and J by 4 bases, with 15 bases left in between. The germline V gene encodes CDR1 SGHNT and CDR2 YYREEE (reference sequence). CDR3 nucleotide sequence: TGTGCCAGCAGCTTGGGGCAGGGGGGCGGCGCAGATACGCAGTATTTT. As protein: CASSLGQGGGADTQYF. Variable domain in full (rest from reference TRBV5-4 and TRBJ2-3): ETGVTQSPTHLIKTRGQQVTLRCSSQSGHNTVSWYQQALGQGPQFIFQYYREEENGRGNFPPRFSGLQFPNYSSELNVNALELDDSALYLCASSLGQGGGADTQYFGPGTRLTVL.

V gene TRBV9 combines with J gene TRBJ1-5; TRBD1 aligns across 7 bases. Germline V CDR1 and CDR2: SGDLS, YYNGEE. Losses at the gene ends were 5 bases for V and 2 bases for J; bases not matched to a gene: 7. This CDR3 is 15 amino acids long. CDR3 DNA: TGTGCCAGCAGTCAGGGGGTGATAGGCAATCAGCCCCAGCATTTT. It codes for CASSQGVIGNQPQHF.

The chain combines TRBV20-1 with TRBJ1-1; possible D gene TRBD1, 5 bases. The CDR3 has 16 residues. Per germline, CDR1 DFQATT and CDR2 SNEGSKA (reference sequence). Between the trimmed V and J ends, which lost 1 base and 0 bases, there was a span of 15 bases. CDR3 loop: CSARARDWAVNTEAFF. The CDR3 DNA is TGCAGTGCTAGAGCTCGGGACTGGGCGGTGAACACTGAAGCTTTCTTT.

This clonotype was detected a few times. The chain employs TRBV5-1 and TRBJ1-2; D gene uncertain. V lost 2 bases and J lost 5, with 22 bases in between. This CDR3 comprises 17 residues. Germline V lookup: CDR1 SGHRS, CDR2 YFSETQ. CDR3 in DNA: TGCGCCAGCAGCTTCTTGGCAGGTCAATCCCGGATTTATGGCTACACCTTC. This sequence encodes CASSFLAGQSRIYGYTF.

The CDR3, as DNA: TGTGCCAGCAGCTTAAACGACGGAACCTACGAGCAGTACTTC. The encoded protein is CASSLNDGTYEQYF. This chain uses TRBV7-9 with TRBJ2-7, with D unclear. This CDR3 contains 14 residues. Trimming took 2 bases from V and 2 from J, leaving 10 bases between them. Germline V gives CDR1 SEHNR, CDR2 FQNEAQ (reference sequence).

Turning to this clonotype: A read error may be the cause here, since a much bigger clone is one base away. V gene TRBV7-2 combines with J gene TRBJ1-1; D remains ambiguous. This CDR3 comprises 17 residues. Germline assignment: CDR1 SGHTA and CDR2 FQGNSA. The CDR3 bases are TGTGCCAGCAGCTCCCCCCTCAAAGGGCGTGGGAACACTGAAGCTTCCTTT. This codes for CASSSPLKGRGNTEASF.

This chain links TRBV29-1 with TRBJ1-1; 7 nucleotides agree with TRBD1. Germline values: CDR1 SQVTM, CDR2 ANQGSEA. J lost 0 bases, V lost 5 bases, and 3 bases had no gene match. The CDR3 length is 13 residues. The CDR3: CSVTTGVNTEAFF. The CDR3 nucleotides are TGCAGCGTTACCACAGGGGTGAACACTGAAGCTTTCTTT.

The CDR3 bases are TGCAGTGCTAGTTACGGGATAGAGACCCAGTACTTC. As protein: CSASYGIETQYF. The chain combines TRBV20-1 with TRBJ2-1; a possible D gene is TRBD2 (5 bases). Matching the DNA end better, TRBJ2-5 makes the J call doubtful. The CDR3 is 12 residues long. Germline CDR1 is DFQATT and CDR2 is SNEGSKA (reference sequence).

This clonotype showed up just a few times. The chain carries TRBV6-2 or TRBV6-3 and TRBJ1-1; D unresolved. Per the germline V gene, CDR1 is MNHEY and CDR2 is SVGEGT. V was shortened by 6 bases and J by 4 bases, with 15 bases between the two germline ends. The CDR3 is made up of 14 amino acids. CDR3 nucleotides: TGTGCCAGCAGGTTCTCCGGACCCGGCACTGAAGCTTTCTTT. Translated, it gives CASRFSGPGTEAFF.

The chain has TRBV7-8 and TRBJ1-6, with D perhaps matching TRBD1 (5 bases). The CDR3 is made up of 15 amino acids. From germline, CDR1 is SGHVS and CDR2 FQNEAQ. V lost 5 bases and J 9 bases, leaving 17 bases between the germline ends. CDR3 nucleotide sequence: TGTGCCAGCAGCATGGCCGACAGCCGCGGTTCACCCCTCCACTTT. This gives the protein CASSMADSRGSPLHF.

This chain connects TRBV29-1 to TRBJ2-7; TRBD1 matches 8 bases. CDR1 is SQVTM, CDR2 ANQGSEA, per germline. Trimming took 8 bases from V and 5 from J; bases not matched to a gene: 8. The CDR3 length is 12 residues. The CDR3 sequence: CSLDGQGNEQYF. The CDR3 DNA follows: TGCAGCTTGGACGGACAGGGAAACGAGCAGTACTTC.

The chain has TRBV20-1 and TRBJ2-7, with 10 nucleotides matching TRBD2. The germline CDR1 and CDR2 sequences are DFQATT and SNEGSKA (reference sequence). J gave up 5 bases and V 3 bases, and 4 bases lay outside the gene matches. The CDR3 spans 13 residues. The CDR3 DNA sequence: TGCAGTGCTAGTGGGCTAGCGGGGGACGAGCAGTACTTC. It codes for CSASGLAGDEQYF.

To note about this clonotype: A much larger clone sits a single nucleotide away, making a read error possible. The gene calls are TRBV4-1 and TRBJ1-4; D remains unclear. Germline CDR1 reads MGHRA; CDR2 reads YSYEKL. The CDR3 covers 14 residues. The CDR3 here is CASSQDLEFEKLLF. CDR3 in DNA: TGCGCCAGCAGCCAAGATCTAGAGTTTGAAAAACTGTTGTTT.

This chain links TRBV2 with TRBJ1-1; no clear D. The germline CDR1 and CDR2 sequences are SNHLY and FYNNEI. This CDR3 is built from 13 residues. Between the trimmed V and J ends, which lost 3 bases and 5 bases, there was a span of 10 bases. CDR3 sequence: CASSDNGITEAFF. The DNA for the CDR3 is TGTGCCAGCAGTGATAACGGGATAACTGAAGCTTTCTTT.

J is TRBJ1-4 and V is TRBV2; 9 nucleotides align to TRBD1. The junction had 11 bases not matched to a gene; V was cut back by 3 bases and J by 3 bases. Germline V gene lookup returns CDR1 SNHLY and CDR2 FYNNEI. This CDR3 is 18 amino acids long. CDR3 nucleotide sequence: TGTGCCAGCAGTGACCTGGGACAGGGAGTATCCGCTAATGAAAAACTGTTTTTT. It translates to CASSDLGQGVSANEKLFF.

The chain combines TRBV7-9 with TRBJ1-2; D is perhaps TRBD1 (5 bases). V was pared by 1 base and J by 2 bases, with 11 bases between. In germline, CDR1 is SEHNR, CDR2 FQNEAQ (reference sequence). The CDR3 runs 15 residues. CDR3 amino acids: CASSLVAGKNYGYTF. In DNA, the CDR3 is TGTGCCAGCAGCTTAGTGGCAGGGAAGAACTATGGCTACACCTTC.

This clonotype was counted only a few times. This chain uses TRBV25-1 with TRBJ1-4; TRBD1 matches 10 bases. Per the germline V gene, CDR1 is MGHDK and CDR2 is SYGVNS. The CDR3 contains 17 residues. J was trimmed by 3 bases and V by 4 bases; bases with no gene match: 8. CDR3 in DNA: TGTGCCAGCAGTGCAGCCGGGACAGGGGTACCTAATGAAAAACTGTTTTTT. Translating gives CASSAAGTGVPNEKLFF.